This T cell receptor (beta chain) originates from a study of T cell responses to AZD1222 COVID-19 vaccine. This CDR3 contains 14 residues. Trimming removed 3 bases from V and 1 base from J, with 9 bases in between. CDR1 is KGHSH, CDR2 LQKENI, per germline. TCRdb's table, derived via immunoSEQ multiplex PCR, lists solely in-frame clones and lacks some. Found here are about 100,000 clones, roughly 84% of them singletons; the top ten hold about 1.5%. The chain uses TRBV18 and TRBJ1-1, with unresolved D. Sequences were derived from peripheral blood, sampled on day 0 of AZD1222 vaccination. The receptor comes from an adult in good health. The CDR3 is CASSPSDGNTEAFF. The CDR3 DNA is TGTGCCAGCTCACCCTCGGACGGGAACACTGAAGCTTTCTTT. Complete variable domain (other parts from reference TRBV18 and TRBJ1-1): NAGVMQNPRHLVRRRGQEARLRCSPMKGHSHVYWYRQLPEEGLKFMVYLQKENIIDESGMPKERFSAEFPKEGPSILRIQQVVRGDSAAYFCASSPSDGNTEAFFGQGTRLTVV.